Shown below are 22 T cell receptor beta chains from a single sample sequenced in a study of blood T cell repertoires in COVID-19. Profiled with immunoSEQ multiplex PCR; TCRdb holds only in-frame clones, not every one. The table lists roughly 460,000 clones, about 90% of them singletons. Sequencing was carried out using peripheral blood. The receptors stem from a man younger than 35 with COVID-19, enrolled during active disease.

The V call is TRBV5-4, the J call TRBJ2-1; 10 bases are a match to TRBD2. This CDR3 spans 15 amino acids. J lost 9 bases, V lost 0 bases, and 6 bases had no gene match. Germline loops: CDR1 SGHNT, CDR2 YYREEE (reference sequence). This CDR3 reads CASSLEAGGQGEQFF. DNA for the CDR3: TGTGCCAGCAGCTTGGAAGCGGGGGGGCAGGGTGAGCAGTTCTTC.

This clone came up a few times. V and J are TRBV23-1 and TRBJ1-6; D is unresolved. TRBV23-1 is recorded as an ORF, its role being uncertain. This CDR3 comprises 13 residues. V was trimmed by 2 bases and J by 8 bases, leaving 7 bases between them. The CDR3 region has the DNA TGCGCCAGCAGTCAACACAGCTATTCACCCCTCCACTTT. Its translation: CASSQHSYSPLHF.

The chain links TRBV7-9 to TRBJ1-2; TRBD1 matches 12 bases. Losses at the gene ends were 5 bases for V and 8 bases for J; bases not matched to a gene: 15. The CDR3 covers 17 residues. Germline-derived CDR1 and CDR2 are SEHNR and FQNEAQ (reference sequence). In DNA form, the CDR3 reads TGTGCCAGCAGCCCCGCCCGGCGGGACAGGGGGCGAGAGGGCTACACCTTC. Amino acid sequence: CASSPARRDRGREGYTF.

J is TRBJ2-1 and V is TRBV6-2 or TRBV6-3; 10 bases are shared with TRBD2. This CDR3 spans 16 amino acids. Germline trimming cut 4 bases from V and 5 bases from J; bases unmatched to any gene: 8. Germline CDR1 reads MNHEY; CDR2 reads SVGEGT. CDR3 residues: CASSSPPSGRNNEQFF. The CDR3 nucleotides read TGTGCCAGCAGTTCGCCCCCTAGCGGGAGAAACAATGAGCAGTTCTTC.

The chain employs TRBV27 and TRBJ2-1; D not resolved. The CDR3 has 11 residues. Germline CDR1 is MNHEY and CDR2 is SMNVEV (reference sequence). V lost 7 bases and J 8 bases, leaving 9 bases between the germline ends. The CDR3 region has the DNA TGTGCCAGCATCGTGGCGGATGAGCAGTTCTTC. This codes for CASIVADEQFF.

The chain links TRBV5-6 to TRBJ1-2, with TRBD1 matching over 12 bases. J was trimmed by 7 bases and V by 2 bases; bases with no gene match: 12. There are 17 residues in the CDR3. CDR1 and CDR2 (germline): SGHDT, YYEEEE. CDR3 loop: CASSLTPGQGARSGYTF. CDR3 coding DNA: TGTGCCAGCAGCTTAACCCCGGGACAGGGGGCTCGGAGTGGCTACACCTTC.

J is TRBJ1-4 and V is TRBV28; D is possibly TRBD1 (5 bases). V was shortened by 5 bases and J by 4 bases, with 17 bases between the two germline ends. The CDR3 has 16 residues. Germline V gene data show CDR1 as MDHEN and CDR2 as SYDVKM. CDR3 bases: TGTGCCAGCAGTCCGGAGGGACGGAGCCTTAATGAAAAACTGTTTTTT. Translated, it gives CASSPEGRSLNEKLFF.

The chain uses TRBV28 and TRBJ2-1; D possibly corresponds to TRBD2 (6 bases). Germline V gives CDR1 MDHEN, CDR2 SYDVKM. Trimming removed 2 bases from V and 7 bases from J, with 12 bases in between. The CDR3 runs to 14 residues. CDR3 nucleotide sequence: TGTGCCAGCAGTTTACTAGCACGGGAGAATGAGCAGTTCTTC. It specifies CASSLLARENEQFF.

This chain joins TRBV7-9 and TRBJ2-2, with D maybe TRBD2 (6 bases). Germline values: CDR1 SEHNR, CDR2 FQNEAQ (reference sequence). Trimming removed 9 bases from V and 3 bases from J, with 14 bases in between. The CDR3 totals 14 residues. CDR3: CASRDWDDTGELFF. The CDR3 DNA is TGTGCCAGTCGGGACTGGGATGACACCGGGGAGCTGTTTTTT.

The V gene is TRBV7-3, the J gene TRBJ2-1; TRBD2 aligns across 11 bases. J gave up 6 bases and V 5 bases, and 9 bases lay outside the gene matches. The CDR3 consists of 16 residues. Germline V lookup: CDR1 SGHTA, CDR2 FQGTGA. The CDR3 coding sequence is TGTGCCAGCAGCAAGTCGGGACTAGCGGTTGGCAATGAGCAGTTCTTC. This gives the protein CASSKSGLAVGNEQFF. The full variable domain, with the rest looked up from reference TRBV7-3 and TRBJ2-1, is GAGVSQTPSNKVTEKGKYVELRCDPISGHTALYWYRQSLGQGPEFLIYFQGTGAADDSGLPNDRFFAVRPEGSVSTLKIQRTERGDSAVYLCASSKSGLAVGNEQFFGPGTRLTVL.

This clone was detected only once. The chain joins TRBV6-5 to TRBJ2-7; D may be TRBD1 (6 bases). The V gene lost 5 bases and the J gene lost 2 bases, with 13 bases spanning the gap. This CDR3 spans 14 amino acids. Germline V CDR1 and CDR2: MNHEY, SVGAGI. As DNA, the CDR3 is TGTGCCAGCAGTCGGAACAGGGACACCTACGAGCAGTACTTC. Encoded protein: CASSRNRDTYEQYF.

The chain joins TRBV30 to TRBJ1-4; a weak D match, TRBD1 (6 bases). The CDR3 runs to 15 residues. Germline-derived CDR1 and CDR2 are GTSNPN and SVGIG (reference sequence). V was cut by 0 bases and J by 8 bases, with 16 bases left in between. CDR3 in amino acids: CAWSVGAGVSEKLFF. The DNA for the CDR3 is TGTGCCTGGAGTGTAGGGGCAGGGGTAAGCGAAAAACTGTTTTTT.

The chain recombines TRBV24-1 with TRBJ2-1; D remains unclear. Per the germline V gene, CDR1 is KGHDR and CDR2 is SFDVKD. The V end lost 3 bases, the J end lost 4 bases, and 6 bases lay between the germline ends. This CDR3 region has 13 residues. The CDR3 loop reads CATSDAEYNEQFF. In DNA, the CDR3 is TGTGCCACCAGTGATGCGGAATACAATGAGCAGTTCTTC.

This clone was counted only a few times. The chain combines TRBV25-1 with TRBJ1-2; D might be TRBD1 (6 bases). CDR1 is MGHDK and CDR2 is SYGVNS in the germline V gene. The CDR3 covers 16 residues. The germline V and J ends were trimmed by 6 bases and 4 bases, with 21 bases remaining between them. The CDR3 DNA reads TGTGCCAGCAGCCTGACAGGCGAGGGAGTGTTCTATGGCTACACCTTC. Its translation: CASSLTGEGVFYGYTF.

The chain links TRBV6-6 to TRBJ1-3, with D possibly matching TRBD1 (5 bases). The V and J ends lost 2 bases and 4 bases respectively, with 12 bases between them. The CDR3 totals 15 residues. From germline, CDR1 is MNHNY and CDR2 SVGAGI (reference sequence). CDR3 DNA sequence: TGTGCCAGCAGTTACGGTGGGGGGATCGGAAACACCATATATTTT. This translates into CASSYGGGIGNTIYF.

CDR3 protein: CASRGQGCQGNTIYF. The CDR3 region has the DNA TGTGCCAGCAGGGGGCAGGGGTGTCAAGGAAACACCATATATTTT. J is TRBJ1-3 and V is TRBV5-7, with a possible D match to TRBD1 (6 bases). TRBV5-7 is an ORF, with its function uncertain. Trimming removed 5 bases at V and 4 bases at J, with 16 bases between. This CDR3 comprises 15 residues.

The rearrangement links TRBV27 to TRBJ2-7; D gene ambiguous. The CDR3 sequence is 16 residues long. Trimming shortened V by 2 bases and J by 1 base, and 15 bases separated the two germline ends. The V gene's germline CDR1 is MNHEY and CDR2 SMNVEV (reference sequence). The CDR3 DNA reads TGTGCCAGCAGTTTACCCCCTCGACTCCCTTCCTACGAGCAGTACTTC. This gives the protein CASSLPPRLPSYEQYF.

The V call is TRBV6-5, the J call TRBJ2-7; D perhaps matches TRBD1 (5 bases). The CDR3 runs 15 residues. The germline V gene has CDR1 MNHEY and CDR2 SVGAGI. V was shortened by 4 bases and J by 6 bases, with 19 bases between the two germline ends. The DNA of the CDR3 is TGTGCCAGCAGTTTGGCGGCAGGGCGTCGTGGCGAGCAGTACTTC. Encoded protein: CASSLAAGRRGEQYF.

The chain employs TRBV5-5 and TRBJ1-5; 9 bases are a match to TRBD1. Germline loops: CDR1 SGHKS, CDR2 YYEKEE (reference sequence). J gave up 8 bases and V 4 bases, and 7 bases lay outside the gene matches. The CDR3 extends over 14 amino acids. The CDR3 reads CASSPGTGREPQHF. CDR3 nucleotide sequence: TGTGCCAGCAGCCCCGGGACAGGGCGGGAGCCCCAGCATTTT.

This clone appeared a few times. This chain uses TRBV5-1 with TRBJ1-2, with TRBD1 as a possible D gene (6 bases). This CDR3 region has 13 residues. Germline CDR1 reads SGHRS; CDR2 reads YFSETQ. Trimming removed 1 base at V and 8 bases at J, with 12 bases between. CDR3 DNA: TGCGCCAGCAGCTTGCTCAGGGGACTAGGCTACACCTTC. Translating gives CASSLLRGLGYTF.

A single count supports this clone. V gene TRBV7-8 combines with J gene TRBJ1-1; D gene unclear. Germline CDR1 and CDR2: SGHVS and FQNEAQ. The CDR3 is 15 amino acids. V lost 5 bases, J lost 2 bases, and 15 bases lay in between. CDR3 bases: TGTGCCAGCAGCCGAGGGTACAGACAAAACACTGAAGCTTTCTTT. Translating it yields CASSRGYRQNTEAFF.

The chain is built from TRBV5-1 and TRBJ2-2, with D unclear. CDR1 is SGHRS, CDR2 YFSETQ, per germline. The CDR3 extends over 15 amino acids. Trimming took 4 bases from V and 0 from J, leaving 10 bases between them. The CDR3 nucleotides are TGCGCCAGCAGCGATAGCAACACGAACACCGGGGAGCTGTTTTTT. This gives the protein CASSDSNTNTGELFF. The full variable domain, completed using reference TRBV5-1 and TRBJ2-2, is KAGVTQTPRYLIKTRGQQVTLSCSPISGHRSVSWYQQTPGQGLQFLFEYFSETQRNKGNFPGRFSGRQFSNSRSEMNVSTLELGDSALYLCASSDSNTNTGELFFGEGSRLTVL.